The T cell receptor beta chain described here comes from a study of shared clonotypes between healthy human individuals. Notes on the study in general: Rarefaction showed sorted-subset sequencing was incomplete despite large depth. Naive CD4 clonotype sharing across a few donors was approximately 5%.

CD45RO-negative CD8 cells positively selected for CCR7 made up the naive population, which excluded terminally differentiated effector memory CD45RA+ cells. A note on this clone: Its target is unknown. Other nucleotide sequences from this sample produce the same CDR3.

CDR3 size: 13 residues. Germline CDR1 is MNHEY and CDR2 is SVGAGI. Deletions cut 3 bases from V and 2 bases from J, with 7 bases between. Assay used: immunoSEQ multiplex PCR; TCRdb lists only in-frame clones, some missing. The sample gives around 2,000,000 clones, 90% to 95% of which show up once; more than 1.5% is in the top ten. The source is a man aged 18 to 30 in good health. Some clones in this sample may be carry-over from other donors' samples. The material sequenced was naive CD8+ T cells from PBMCs. The genes are TRBV6-5 and TRBJ2-5; possibly TRBD2 for D (6 bases). The CDR3 DNA sequence: TGTGCCAGCAGTTATGGGGGGCAAGAGACCCAGTACTTC. Encoded protein: CASSYGGQETQYF.